A single sample is the source of the 25 T cell receptor beta chains below, sequenced in a study of neurological immune-mediated disorders. The time point was: longitudinal time-point 1 (baseline). One entry per CDR3 protein, called by TCRdb with MiXCR from the 5' RACE reads. The profile shows around 71,000 distinct CDR3 sequences, roughly 13% of them singletons. The sequenced material came from PBMCs. These receptor sequences come from a female donor with HTLV-1-associated myelopathy (HAM/TSP).

This clonotype has ten or more counts. The rearrangement joins TRBV29-1 to TRBJ1-2, with TRBD1 identical over 7 bases. The CDR3 runs to 12 residues. V dropped 4 bases and J dropped 6; count of bases not matched to a gene: 5. The germline gives CDR1 SQVTM, CDR2 ANQGSEA. As DNA, the CDR3 is TGCAGCGTTGTTAGGGGGCTGCATGGCTACACCTTC. It specifies CSVVRGLHGYTF. The full variable domain, in which reference TRBV29-1 and TRBJ1-2 provide the parts outside the CDR3, is SAVISQKPSRDICQRGTSLTIQCQVDSQVTMMFWYRQQPGQSLTLIATANQGSEATYESGFVIDKFPISRPNLTFSTLTVSNMSPEDSSIYLCSVVRGLHGYTFGSGTRLTVV.

This clonotype was counted many times. The rearrangement links TRBV20-1 to TRBJ2-5; D remains ambiguous. The V end was cut by 3 bases, the J end by 5 bases, with 7 bases between. The CDR3 runs 11 residues. Germline V gives CDR1 DFQATT, CDR2 SNEGSKA (reference sequence). The CDR3 spells CSARVGETQYF. The CDR3 bases are TGCAGTGCTAGGGTCGGTGAGACCCAGTACTTC.

This clonotype was detected many times. V gene TRBV5-6 combines with J gene TRBJ2-4; the D is unclear. Trimming shortened V by 0 bases and J by 0 bases, and 7 bases separated the two germline ends. Germline loops: CDR1 SGHDT, CDR2 YYEEEE. This CDR3 is 15 amino acids long. This CDR3 reads CASSLAHLAKNIQYF. The CDR3 DNA sequence: TGTGCCAGCAGCTTGGCGCACCTAGCCAAAAACATTCAGTACTTC.

The count of this clonotype is one. Relative to the germline gene, one junction end is altered; a read error may explain this. The chain joins TRBV12-3 or TRBV12-4 to TRBJ2-7; tentative D call: TRBD1 (6 bases). The CDR3 has 12 residues. The CDR3 coding sequence is TGTGCCCGCAGCAAGGGGGTGGGCGAGCAGTACTTC. As protein: CARSKGVGEQYF.

In this sample, this clonotype turned up many times. V gene TRBV28 combines with J gene TRBJ2-1; 10 positions match TRBD2. Unmatched junction bases numbered 8, after V lost 5 bases and J lost 7 bases. This CDR3 has 15 amino acids. From germline, CDR1 is MDHEN and CDR2 SYDVKM. The chain's CDR3 is CASSELAGAGNEQFF. CDR3 nucleotide sequence: TGTGCCAGCAGTGAGCTAGCGGGGGCCGGGAATGAGCAGTTCTTC. Combining the CDR3 with reference TRBV28 and TRBJ2-1 gives the whole variable domain DVKVTQSSRYLVKRTGEKVFLECVQDMDHENMFWYRQDPGLGLRLIYFSYDVKMKEKGDIPEGYSVSREKKERFSLILESASTNQTSMYLCASSELAGAGNEQFFGPGTRLTVL.

There are many counts of this clonotype. This chain connects TRBV5-6 to TRBJ2-7; D call uncertain. CDR1 and CDR2 (germline): SGHDT, YYEEEE. The V gene lost 3 bases and the J gene lost 0 bases, with 7 bases spanning the gap. The CDR3 contains 13 residues. The CDR3 is CASSSVSSYEQYF. In nucleotides, the CDR3 is TGTGCCAGCAGCTCCGTCAGCTCCTACGAGCAGTACTTC.

This clonotype has ten or more counts. The chain uses TRBV27 and TRBJ1-5; TRBD1 aligns across 11 bases. Trimming removed 4 bases from V and 5 bases from J; junction bases left unmatched: 4. The CDR3 totals 15 residues. Per germline, CDR1 MNHEY and CDR2 SMNVEV (reference sequence). The CDR3: CASSSGQGAYQPQHF. Written as DNA, the CDR3 is TGTGCCAGCAGTTCCGGACAGGGGGCTTATCAGCCCCAGCATTTT.

In this sample, this clonotype turned up many times. J is TRBJ1-1 and V is TRBV5-1; D is unresolved. V shed 4 bases and J shed 0 bases, with 4 bases lying between them. Germline CDR1 reads SGHRS; CDR2 reads YFSETQ. The CDR3 covers 12 residues. As DNA, the CDR3 is TGCGCCAGCAGCACGTTGAACACTGAAGCTTTCTTT. Protein: CASSTLNTEAFF.

The table lists this clonotype with a few counts. The V gene is TRBV6-6, the J gene TRBJ2-3; tentative D call: TRBD2 (6 bases). CDR1 and CDR2 from the germline V gene are MNHNY and SVGAGI (reference sequence). Trimming removed 2 bases from V and 2 bases from J, with 14 bases in between. The CDR3 totals 16 residues. As DNA, the CDR3 is TGTGCCAGCAGTTACATGGGACTCCAATTCACAGATACGCAGTATTTT. Amino acids: CASSYMGLQFTDTQYF.

Many counts were recorded for this clonotype. This chain uses TRBV9 with TRBJ1-2; D is perhaps TRBD1 (6 bases). Germline V gene lookup returns CDR1 SGDLS and CDR2 YYNGEE. V lost 3 bases and J 4 bases, leaving 19 bases between the germline ends. The CDR3 is made up of 16 amino acids. The CDR3 protein is CASSAAGHHLGYGYTF. The CDR3 DNA is TGTGCCAGCAGCGCAGCGGGACACCACCTAGGCTATGGCTACACCTTC.

This clonotype was detected many times. The chain joins TRBV20-1 to TRBJ2-3; 12 bases map to TRBD2. Germline trimming cut 4 bases from V and 0 bases from J; bases unmatched to any gene: 5. The CDR3 totals 16 residues. CDR1 is DFQATT and CDR2 is SNEGSKA in the germline V gene (reference sequence). The chain's CDR3 is CSAKTSGGPSTDTQYF. In nucleotides, the CDR3 is TGCAGTGCTAAGACTAGCGGGGGCCCCAGCACAGATACGCAGTATTTT.

To note about this clonotype: A much bigger clone sits one base away, suggesting this may be a read error. The chain carries TRBV10-3 and TRBJ2-2; D gene ambiguous. CDR1 and CDR2 from the germline V gene are ENHRY and SYGVKD. Trimming left V 7 bases short and J 6 bases short, with 9 bases between. The CDR3 extends over 12 amino acids. CDR3 in amino acids: CAITDVAGELFF. In DNA, the CDR3 is TGTGCCATCACGGATGTGGCCGGGGAGCTGTTTTTT.

This clonotype occurred many times. The V call is TRBV20-1, the J call TRBJ1-2; D call uncertain. V dropped 6 bases and J dropped 3 bases, with 8 bases sitting between them. There are 11 residues in the CDR3. From germline, CDR1 is DFQATT and CDR2 SNEGSKA (reference sequence). The CDR3 spells CSARTDYGYTF. The CDR3 DNA follows: TGCAGTGCGAGGACGGACTATGGCTACACCTTC.

This clonotype was counted ten times or more. The chain couples TRBV12-3 or TRBV12-4 to TRBJ2-2; D is uncertain. CDR3 length: 14 residues. Between the trimmed V and J ends, which lost 5 bases and 7 bases, there was a span of 14 bases. The CDR3 DNA reads TGTGCCAGCAGTCCACAAGCAATGGGCGGGGAGCTGTTTTTT. Its translation: CASSPQAMGGELFF.

CDR3 sequence reads: CASSPQRGSGDTQYF. The CDR3 nucleotides read TGTGCCAGCTCACCACAGCGGGGGAGTGGGGATACGCAGTATTTT. The chain links TRBV18 to TRBJ2-3; TRBD2 agrees at 8 bases. Trimming removed 1 base from V and 6 bases from J; junction bases left unmatched: 6. This CDR3 contains 15 residues. CDR1 KGHSH and CDR2 LQKENI come from the germline V gene.

The chain recombines TRBV6-5 with TRBJ1-1; no reliable D call. V lost 2 bases and J lost 6, with 13 bases in between. The CDR3 contains 14 residues. Germline-derived CDR1 and CDR2 are MNHEY and SVGAGI. In DNA, the CDR3 is TGTGCCAGCAGTTACGATGTGGCTAACCCTGAAGCTTTCTTT. Its translation is CASSYDVANPEAFF.

In this sample, this clonotype turned up many times. This rearrangement joins TRBV29-1 to TRBJ2-3, with D maybe TRBD1 (6 bases). Deletions cut 2 bases from V and 2 bases from J, with 14 bases between. The CDR3 loop spans 15 amino acids. In germline, CDR1 is SQVTM, CDR2 ANQGSEA. The CDR3 reads CSVERRGVFTDTQYF. Written as DNA, the CDR3 is TGCAGCGTTGAACGCAGGGGAGTGTTCACAGATACGCAGTATTTT.

Ten or more counts support this clonotype. This chain joins TRBV11-2 and TRBJ2-7, with D possibly being TRBD2 (7 bases). V was shortened by 0 bases and J by 12 bases, with 12 bases between the two germline ends. CDR1 is SGHAT and CDR2 is FQNNGV in the germline V gene. This CDR3 has 12 residues. CDR3 coding DNA: TGTGCCAGCAGCTTAGAGGGGGGGCCTCCGTACTTC. Amino acids: CASSLEGGPPYF.

This clonotype has ten or more counts. The genes are TRBV6-1 and TRBJ1-1; 8 positions agree with TRBD1. Trimming removed 4 bases from V and 0 bases from J; junction bases left unmatched: 1. There are 14 residues in the CDR3. Per germline, CDR1 MNHNS and CDR2 SASEGT. DNA for the CDR3: TGTGCCAGCAGTGGGACAGGGATGAACACTGAAGCTTTCTTT. Protein: CASSGTGMNTEAFF.

The chain uses TRBV7-2 and TRBJ2-2; 9 bases map to TRBD1. Germline CDR1 is SGHTA and CDR2 is FQGNSA. With 5 bases clipped from V and 7 bases from J, the junction kept 2 bases outside the gene matches. The CDR3 contains 13 residues. The CDR3 sequence is CASSTGGHGELFF. CDR3 DNA sequence: TGTGCCAGCAGCACAGGGGGCCACGGGGAGCTGTTTTTT.

This clonotype was counted ten times or more. V and J are TRBV9 and TRBJ1-4; D possibly corresponds to TRBD1 (6 bases). V shed 0 bases and J shed 14 bases, with 14 bases lying between them. This CDR3 region has 13 residues. Per the germline V gene, CDR1 is SGDLS and CDR2 is YYNGEE. CDR3 in amino acids: CASSVEPGARLFF. In DNA form, the CDR3 reads TGTGCCAGCAGCGTAGAACCAGGGGCCCGGCTGTTTTTT.

This clonotype was seen at least ten times. V and J are TRBV20-1 and TRBJ2-3; unclear D gene. Trimming removed 6 bases at V and 3 bases at J, with 16 bases between. This CDR3 contains 14 residues. CDR1 is DFQATT and CDR2 is SNEGSKA in the germline V gene (reference sequence). The CDR3 DNA sequence: TGCAGTGCGAAGGGCCACGAGAGGACAGATACGCAGTATTTT. It yields the protein CSAKGHERTDTQYF.

As concerns this clonotype: Being one base from a much bigger clone, this may be a read error. This chain joins TRBV5-1 and TRBJ2-5; D unclear. The CDR3 covers 14 residues. V lost 7 bases to trimming and J lost 4 bases, with 17 bases between them. CDR1 and CDR2 (germline): SGHRS, YFSETQ. The CDR3 here is CASAMGDSGETQYF. Here the CDR3 DNA reads TGCGCCAGCGCCATGGGCGATTCAGGAGAGACCCAGTACTTC.

This clonotype was detected many times. The V call is TRBV20-1, the J call TRBJ2-3; 13 bases agree with TRBD2. CDR3 length equals 17 residues. The V segment lost 5 bases and the J segment 1 base; nucleotides outside the gene matches: 9. Germline V gene lookup returns CDR1 DFQATT and CDR2 SNEGSKA (reference sequence). CDR3 residues: CSARKPGLAGGTDTQYF. In nucleotides, the CDR3 is TGCAGTGCTCGGAAACCCGGACTAGCGGGGGGCACAGATACGCAGTATTTT.

Many counts were recorded for this clonotype. This sequence joins TRBV5-1 and TRBJ2-1; 8 bases fit TRBD1. Per the germline V gene, CDR1 is SGHRS and CDR2 is YFSETQ. The CDR3 has 15 amino acids. The trim removed 2 bases at V and 4 bases at J, leaving 5 bases unmatched. The CDR3 bases are TGCGCCAGCAGCTTCCGACAGGGGACGTACAATGAGCAGTTCTTC. It codes for CASSFRQGTYNEQFF.